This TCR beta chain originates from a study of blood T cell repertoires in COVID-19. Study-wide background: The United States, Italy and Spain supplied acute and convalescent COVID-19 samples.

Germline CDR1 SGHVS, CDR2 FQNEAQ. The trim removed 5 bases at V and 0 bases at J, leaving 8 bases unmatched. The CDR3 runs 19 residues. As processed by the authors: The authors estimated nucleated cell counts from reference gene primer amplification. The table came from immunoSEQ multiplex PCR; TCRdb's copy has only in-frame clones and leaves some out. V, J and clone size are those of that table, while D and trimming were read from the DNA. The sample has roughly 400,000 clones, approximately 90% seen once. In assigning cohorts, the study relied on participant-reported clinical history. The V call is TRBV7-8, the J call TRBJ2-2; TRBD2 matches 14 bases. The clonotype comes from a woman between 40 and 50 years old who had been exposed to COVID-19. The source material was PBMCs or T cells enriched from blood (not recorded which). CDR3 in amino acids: CASSPHGTSGRANTGELFF. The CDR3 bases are TGTGCCAGCAGCCCGCACGGGACTAGCGGGAGAGCGAACACCGGGGAGCTGTTTTTT.